This record covers a single TCR beta chain. This record belongs to a study of blood T cell repertoires in COVID-19. Study in general: The samples span acute and convalescent COVID-19 from the United States, Italy and Spain.

The CDR3 totals 17 residues. Germline V gives CDR1 MNHEY, CDR2 SMNVEV (reference sequence). V was clipped by 5 bases and J by 2 bases, with 19 bases between them. Using immunoSEQ multiplex PCR, the repertoire was profiled, and TCRdb retains in-frame clones only, with some absent. The sample has 200,000 to 250,000 clones; around 84% are singletons. The sample comprised peripheral blood. This chain links TRBV27 with TRBJ1-5, with D uncertain. The clonotype comes from a man aged 50-60 years who had recovered from COVID-19. CDR3 nucleotide sequence: TGTGCCAGCAGTACGCGTCTAGGAGGGTCGGGCAATCAGCCCCAGCATTTT. It translates to CASSTRLGGSGNQPQHF.